The 29 T cell receptor beta chains in this list originate from one sample, sequenced in a study of blood T cell repertoires in COVID-19. Clones were read by immunoSEQ multiplex PCR, and TCRdb kept only the in-frame ones, dropping some. The profile shows tens of thousands of clones, more than 85% of them singletons. Sequences were obtained from peripheral blood. The receptors stem from a man in his 70s with active or convalescent COVID-19.

In DNA form, the CDR3 reads TGTGCCAGCAGCAGACCCGGGACAGGGATTACTGAGCAGTTCTTC. Its translation is CASSRPGTGITEQFF. This chain uses TRBV7-2 with TRBJ2-1, with 9 bases fitting TRBD1. The V segment lost 5 bases and the J segment 9 bases; nucleotides outside the gene matches: 11. This CDR3 has 15 residues. Germline CDR1 SGHTA, CDR2 FQGNSA.

V gene TRBV9 combines with J gene TRBJ2-7, with 7 bases aligning to TRBD2. The CDR3 extends over 14 amino acids. Germline V CDR1 and CDR2: SGDLS, YYNGEE. With 1 base clipped from V and 1 base from J, the junction kept 2 bases outside the gene matches. The chain's CDR3 is CASSVQAGSYEQYF. CDR3 DNA sequence: TGTGCCAGCAGCGTACAAGCGGGATCCTACGAGCAGTACTTC.

This chain uses TRBV6-6 with TRBJ2-2; D remains unclear. This CDR3 has 12 amino acids. Germline CDR1 reads MNHNY; CDR2 reads SVGAGI (reference sequence). Deletions cut 6 bases from V and 1 base from J, with 3 bases between. CDR3 nucleotides: TGTGCCAGCAGCCGGAACACCGGGGAGCTGTTTTTT. Protein sequence: CASSRNTGELFF.

The V and J genes are TRBV3-1 (or the pseudogene TRBV3-2) and TRBJ1-2, with 8 bases fitting TRBD1. Germline loops: CDR1 LGHDT, CDR2 YNNKEL (reference sequence). J was trimmed by 8 bases and V by 5 bases; bases with no gene match: 7. The CDR3 extends over 13 amino acids. This CDR3 is CASSSWTGLGYTF. The CDR3, as DNA: TGTGCCAGCAGCTCATGGACAGGGCTCGGCTACACCTTC.

Only one count was recorded for this clone. The V gene is TRBV29-1, the J gene TRBJ1-2, with 10 bases fitting TRBD1. Germline CDR1 is SQVTM and CDR2 is ANQGSEA. The CDR3 sequence is 15 residues long. V was pared by 5 bases and J by 1 base, with 7 bases of the junction left unmatched. The CDR3 DNA follows: TGCAGCGTTTATGAAGGACAGGGGGTTAACTATGGCTACACCTTC. Amino acids: CSVYEGQGVNYGYTF.

This clone was detected a few times. This chain uses TRBV7-9 with TRBJ2-2; D may be TRBD1 (6 bases). Per the germline V gene, CDR1 is SEHNR and CDR2 is FQNEAQ (reference sequence). V was trimmed by 3 bases and J by 4 bases, leaving 6 bases between them. This CDR3 has 13 amino acids. The chain's CDR3 is CASSFRGTGELFF. The CDR3 DNA is TGTGCCAGCAGCTTCAGGGGCACCGGGGAGCTGTTTTTT. Using reference TRBV7-9 and TRBJ2-2 for the parts outside the CDR3, the full variable domain is DTGVSQNPRHKITKRGQNVTFRCDPISEHNRLYWYRQTLGQGPEFLTYFQNEAQLEKSRLLSDRFSAERPKGSFSTLEIQRTEQGDSAMYLCASSFRGTGELFFGEGSRLTVL.

V is TRBV19 and J is TRBJ2-1, with 9 bases fitting TRBD1. CDR1 is LNHDA, CDR2 SQIVND, per germline (reference sequence). After removal of 5 bases from V and 4 bases from J, the junction contained 6 bases not matched to a gene. CDR3 length: 15 amino acids. CDR3: CASSSGQGRYNEQFF. As DNA, the CDR3 is TGTGCCAGTAGTTCGGGACAGGGAAGGTACAATGAGCAGTTCTTC.

This clone is a singleton in its sample. The rearrangement joins TRBV6-5 to TRBJ1-2; D remains unclear. The V gene lost 4 bases and the J gene lost 8 bases, with 14 bases spanning the gap. The CDR3 covers 13 residues. Germline loops: CDR1 MNHEY, CDR2 SVGAGI. The CDR3 DNA reads TGTGCCAGCAGTTTCTCACAGCGGAAAGGCTACACCTTC. Encoded protein: CASSFSQRKGYTF.

The chain links TRBV19 to TRBJ1-5; possible D gene TRBD1, 5 bases. The CDR3 has 14 amino acids. V gave up 6 bases and J gave up 6 bases, with 15 bases separating them. The germline gives CDR1 LNHDA, CDR2 SQIVND (reference sequence). The CDR3, as DNA: TGTGCCAGTAGCGGCGACCACCAGGGTCAGCCCCAGCATTTT. It translates to CASSGDHQGQPQHF.

The CDR3 reads CASSYSRLAGGIEQYF. The CDR3 DNA follows: TGTGCCAGCAGTTACTCGAGGCTAGCGGGAGGAATCGAGCAGTACTTC. This rearrangement joins TRBV6-6 to TRBJ2-7, with 11 bases fitting TRBD2. With V trimmed by 0 bases and J by 6 bases, 7 bases remained unmatched. The CDR3 is 16 residues long. Germline loops: CDR1 MNHNY, CDR2 SVGAGI (reference sequence).

This clone was picked up one time. The chain is built from TRBV5-4 and TRBJ1-1; the D is unclear. CDR3 length equals 15 residues. Germline values: CDR1 SGHNT, CDR2 YYREEE (reference sequence). V dropped 4 bases and J dropped 3 bases, with 16 bases sitting between them. CDR3 amino acids: CASSPNNRHHTEAFF. The CDR3 DNA sequence: TGTGCCAGCAGCCCGAACAACAGACACCACACTGAAGCTTTCTTT. The variable domain in full, completed from reference TRBV5-4 and TRBJ1-1, reads ETGVTQSPTHLIKTRGQQVTLRCSSQSGHNTVSWYQQALGQGPQFIFQYYREEENGRGNFPPRFSGLQFPNYSSELNVNALELDDSALYLCASSPNNRHHTEAFFGQGTRLTVV.

The chain is built from TRBV4-3 and TRBJ2-7, with 10 bases aligning to TRBD1. Germline assignment: CDR1 LGHNA and CDR2 YSLEER. The ends lost 4 bases at V and 5 bases at J; junction bases unmatched: 11. The CDR3 is 16 residues long. CDR3 loop: CASSLQAGTGVNEQYF. CDR3 DNA sequence: TGCGCCAGCAGCCTCCAAGCAGGGACAGGGGTCAACGAGCAGTACTTC.

The chain has TRBV14 and TRBJ2-3, with no clear D. The CDR3 contains 14 residues. CDR1 SGHDN and CDR2 FVKESK come from the germline V gene. The V gene lost 1 base and the J gene lost 6 bases, with 11 bases spanning the gap. The CDR3 loop reads CASSQASYWDTQYF. The CDR3 DNA reads TGTGCCAGCAGCCAAGCTTCTTACTGGGATACGCAGTATTTT.

V is TRBV19 and J is TRBJ2-4; 7 bases are shared with TRBD1. With 6 bases clipped from V and 8 bases from J, the junction kept 7 bases outside the gene matches. The CDR3 extends over 13 amino acids. Germline CDR1 is LNHDA and CDR2 is SQIVND (reference sequence). CDR3 sequence (DNA): TGTGCCAGTAGCCCCCGACAGGGATACATTCAGTACTTC. Translation: CASSPRQGYIQYF.

CDR3 bases: TGCGCCAGCAGCCTGAGTAGCGCCCACTACGAGCAGTACTTC. Protein sequence: CASSLSSAHYEQYF. The rearrangement joins TRBV5-1 to TRBJ2-7, with D maybe TRBD2 (5 bases). CDR1 SGHRS and CDR2 YFSETQ come from the germline V gene. This CDR3 spans 14 amino acids. The germline V and J ends were trimmed by 4 bases and 3 bases, with 14 bases remaining between them.

This rearrangement joins TRBV9 to TRBJ1-5; D perhaps matches TRBD1 (6 bases). The CDR3 consists of 17 residues. The germline V gene has CDR1 SGDLS and CDR2 YYNGEE. Trimming took 4 bases from V and 2 from J, leaving 19 bases between them. The CDR3 region has the DNA TGTGCCAGCAGCCCAACCGGCGGGGGCGAGGGCAATCAGCCCCAGCATTTT. Translated: CASSPTGGGEGNQPQHF.

The chain joins TRBV28 to TRBJ2-2, with D hard to call. Germline CDR1 reads MDHEN; CDR2 reads SYDVKM. The V and J ends lost 6 bases and 7 bases respectively, with 9 bases between them. The CDR3 covers 12 residues. Here the CDR3 reads CASRISGGELFF. In DNA, the CDR3 is TGTGCCAGCAGGATCAGTGGCGGGGAGCTGTTTTTT.

V is TRBV5-1 and J is TRBJ2-3, with TRBD2 identical over 11 bases. This CDR3 has 15 amino acids. Germline CDR1 is SGHRS and CDR2 is YFSETQ. J was trimmed by 7 bases and V by 1 base; bases with no gene match: 5. The CDR3, as DNA: TGCGCCAGCAGCTTGACTAGCGGGAGACTTAATACGCAGTATTTT. Protein product: CASSLTSGRLNTQYF.

The chain recombines TRBV28 with TRBJ1-1; no clear D gene. Looked up from germline, CDR1 is MDHEN and CDR2 is SYDVKM. Trimming shortened V by 1 base and J by 5 bases, and 5 bases separated the two germline ends. The CDR3 runs to 12 residues. This CDR3 is CASSLLQTEAFF. The CDR3 nucleotides read TGTGCCAGCAGTTTATTACAGACTGAAGCTTTCTTT.

V and J are TRBV10-3 and TRBJ1-2; D perhaps matches TRBD1 (5 bases). The CDR3 length is 13 residues. Trimming took 6 bases from V and 6 from J, leaving 14 bases between them. In germline, CDR1 is ENHRY, CDR2 SYGVKD. Written as DNA, the CDR3 is TGTGCCATCAGAGGGGAACTCAATGATGGCTACACCTTC. Amino acid sequence: CAIRGELNDGYTF.

This rearrangement joins TRBV5-5 to TRBJ1-5, with TRBD1 matching over 11 bases. The CDR3 has 17 amino acids. J was trimmed by 6 bases and V by 4 bases; bases with no gene match: 12. Germline-derived CDR1 and CDR2 are SGHKS and YYEKEE (reference sequence). CDR3 region: CASSRTTGTGGIQPQHF. The DNA of the CDR3 is TGTGCCAGCAGCCGCACCACCGGGACAGGGGGTATTCAGCCCCAGCATTTT.

This chain uses TRBV9 with TRBJ1-3, with D possibly matching TRBD1 (5 bases). The CDR3 is 13 amino acids. The V end lost 4 bases, the J end lost 11 bases, and 16 bases lay between the germline ends. CDR1 is SGDLS and CDR2 is YYNGEE in the germline V gene. The chain's CDR3 is CASSSKVRGSIYF. The CDR3 DNA reads TGTGCCAGCAGCTCAAAGGTACGGGGGTCCATATATTTT.

The rearrangement uses TRBV9 and TRBJ2-2, with 14 bases that match TRBD2. With 6 bases clipped from V and 5 bases from J, the junction kept 9 bases outside the gene matches. The CDR3 is 17 residues long. Germline CDR1 is SGDLS and CDR2 is YYNGEE. As DNA, the CDR3 is TGTGCCAGCATGGTTGGACTAGCGGGAGGTGGTACCGGGGAGCTGTTTTTT. This sequence encodes CASMVGLAGGGTGELFF.

The CDR3 is CASRPRQGPWPQHF. In DNA, the CDR3 is TGTGCCAGCAGACCAAGACAGGGGCCATGGCCCCAGCATTTT. This sequence joins TRBV27 and TRBJ1-5; TRBD1 matches 8 bases. With V trimmed by 6 bases and J by 9 bases, 10 bases remained unmatched. The CDR3 runs 14 residues. Germline-derived CDR1 and CDR2 are MNHEY and SMNVEV (reference sequence).

The sample holds one count of this clone. V and J are TRBV2 and TRBJ2-3, with TRBD2 matching over 8 bases. Germline CDR1 is SNHLY and CDR2 is FYNNEI. V was clipped by 3 bases and J by 4 bases; unmatched bases: 12. The CDR3 contains 17 residues. The CDR3 is CASSDGGTSGGADTQYF. The DNA for the CDR3 is TGTGCCAGCAGTGACGGGGGGACCTCGGGAGGGGCAGATACGCAGTATTTT. Full variable domain (outside the CDR3, taken from reference TRBV2 and TRBJ2-3): EPEVTQTPSHQVTQMGQEVILRCVPISNHLYFYWYRQILGQKVEFLVSFYNNEISEKSEIFDDQFSVERPDGSNFTLKIRSTKLEDSAMYFCASSDGGTSGGADTQYFGPGTRLTVL.

This chain uses TRBV4-2 with TRBJ2-1; D unresolved. The V end lost 1 base, the J end lost 6 bases, and 13 bases lay between the germline ends. The germline V gene has CDR1 LGHNA and CDR2 YNFKEQ. This CDR3 region has 15 residues. In DNA, the CDR3 is TGTGCCAGCAGCCAAGTCTCTTCTCCCGTCAATGAGCAGTTCTTC. Translation: CASSQVSSPVNEQFF.

The chain uses TRBV6-6 and TRBJ1-5; TRBD1 matches 10 bases. The V and J ends lost 5 bases and 3 bases, in that order; junction bases with no gene match: 7. This CDR3 is 16 amino acids long. Germline CDR1 is MNHNY and CDR2 is SVGAGI (reference sequence). Here the CDR3 DNA reads TGTGCCAGCAGTGGGGGACAGGGGATAAACAATCAGCCCCAGCATTTT. It specifies CASSGGQGINNQPQHF.

The chain combines TRBV28 with TRBJ2-7; TRBD1 agrees at 8 bases. The V gene end was trimmed by 6 bases and the J gene end by 9 bases; junction bases not matched to a gene: 10. Germline V gene sequence: CDR1 MDHEN, CDR2 SYDVKM. The CDR3 contains 13 residues. In DNA, the CDR3 is TGTGCCAGCAGCCGATCGCAGGGGGCTGGGCAGTACTTC. Its translation is CASSRSQGAGQYF.

As concerns this clone: The junction differs from germline at one of its ends, possibly a read error. The chain's CDR3 is CASSSAEYVQYF. The CDR3 nucleotides read TGTGCCAGCAGCTCCGCCGAGTACGTGCAGTACTTC. The chain has TRBV6-2 or TRBV6-3 and TRBJ2-7; no clear D. Germline V gene sequence: CDR1 MNHEY, CDR2 SVGEGT. This CDR3 is 12 amino acids long.